This is a list of T cell receptor beta chains from one sample in a study of shared clonotypes between healthy human individuals. Repertoires were generated with immunoSEQ multiplex PCR, while TCRdb's copy carries only in-frame clones and drops some. This sample has about half a million clones, with around three quarters found just once. Sequencing input: PBMCs. The receptors were sampled from a middle-aged woman in good health. Some clones in this sample may be carry-over from other donors' samples. CDR3s include the opening cysteine and the closing phenylalanine or tryptophan. The order of the fields is D gene, J gene, V gene, clone size, CDR3 protein, CDR3 DNA. D genes are given only for firm matches. Size is omitted from some rows. Given values are once, few, many or a class for expanded clones.

d_gene: TRBD2; j_gene: TRBJ2-3; v_gene: TRBV2; abundance: -; CDR3aa: CASSGGTSGSQNADTQYF; CDR3nt: TGTGCCAGCAGTGGGGGGACTAGCGGGAGCCAGAATGCAGATACGCAGTATTTT
d_gene: -; j_gene: TRBJ1-5; v_gene: TRBV29-1; abundance: -; CDR3aa: CSVAGVDLNQPQHF; CDR3nt: TGCAGCGTAGCAGGGGTCGACCTCAATCAGCCCCAGCATTTT
d_gene: -; j_gene: TRBJ2-1; v_gene: TRBV5-4; abundance: -; CDR3aa: CASSPTPSGGSYNEQFF; CDR3nt: TGTGCCAGCAGCCCGACCCCTAGTGGAGGGTCCTACAATGAGCAGTTCTTC
d_gene: -; j_gene: TRBJ2-1; v_gene: TRBV2; abundance: -; CDR3aa: CASKESGDYNEQFF; CDR3nt: TGTGCCAGCAAGGAAAGCGGAGACTACAATGAGCAGTTCTTC
d_gene: TRBD1; j_gene: TRBJ2-5; v_gene: TRBV5-4; abundance: -; CDR3aa: CASSPSGGLGETQYF; CDR3nt: TGTGCCAGCAGTCCGTCAGGGGGTTTAGGAGAGACCCAGTACTTC
d_gene: TRBD1; j_gene: TRBJ1-2; v_gene: TRBV2; abundance: -; CDR3aa: CASRLQGISYGYTF; CDR3nt: TGTGCCAGCAGACTACAGGGGATTAGCTATGGCTACACCTTC
d_gene: TRBD1; j_gene: TRBJ2-7; v_gene: TRBV2; abundance: -; CDR3aa: CASSRTGGVSYEQYF; CDR3nt: TGTGCCAGCAGTAGGACAGGGGGGGTATCCTACGAGCAGTACTTC
d_gene: TRBD2; j_gene: TRBJ2-7; v_gene: TRBV7-2; abundance: -; CDR3aa: CASSLVGLAGYEQYF; CDR3nt: TGTGCCAGCAGCTTAGTGGGACTAGCGGGCTACGAGCAGTACTTC
d_gene: -; j_gene: TRBJ1-2; v_gene: TRBV7-2; abundance: -; CDR3aa: CASSPRLVNYGYTF; CDR3nt: TGTGCCAGCAGCCCCCGGTTGGTTAACTATGGCTACACCTTC
d_gene: -; j_gene: TRBJ2-7; v_gene: TRBV21-1; abundance: -; CDR3aa: CASSKGPPPVYYEQYF; CDR3nt: TGTGCCAGCAGCAAAGGACCTCCCCCGGTGTACTACGAGCAGTACTTC
d_gene: -; j_gene: TRBJ2-7; v_gene: TRBV28; abundance: -; CDR3aa: CASSRRIGSSYEQYF; CDR3nt: TGTGCCAGCAGTCGGCGGATAGGCAGCTCCTACGAGCAGTACTTC
d_gene: TRBD2; j_gene: TRBJ2-2; v_gene: TRBV4-1; abundance: -; CDR3aa: CASSQGGGANTGELFF; CDR3nt: TGCGCCAGCAGCCAAGGTGGGGGGGCGAACACCGGGGAGCTGTTTTTT
d_gene: -; j_gene: TRBJ2-7; v_gene: TRBV28; abundance: -; CDR3aa: CASTNLHEQYF; CDR3nt: TGTGCCAGCACCAACCTCCACGAGCAGTACTTC
d_gene: -; j_gene: TRBJ2-3; v_gene: TRBV5-1; abundance: -; CDR3aa: CASSLDASRDTQYF; CDR3nt: TGCGCCAGCAGCTTGGATGCTTCGAGAGATACGCAGTATTTT
d_gene: TRBD1; j_gene: TRBJ2-7; v_gene: TRBV18; abundance: -; CDR3aa: CASSPRQGADGEQYF; CDR3nt: TGTGCCAGCTCTCCCCGCCAGGGGGCTGATGGCGAGCAGTACTTC
d_gene: -; j_gene: TRBJ1-1; v_gene: TRBV9; abundance: -; CDR3aa: CASSVAGGVAFF; CDR3nt: TGTGCCAGCAGCGTAGCTGGAGGGGTTGCTTTCTTT
d_gene: TRBD2; j_gene: TRBJ2-7; v_gene: TRBV4-2; abundance: -; CDR3aa: CASSHPYGTSLYEQYF; CDR3nt: TGTGCCAGCAGCCATCCTTATGGGACTAGCTTGTACGAGCAGTACTTC
d_gene: -; j_gene: TRBJ1-1; v_gene: TRBV6-5; abundance: many; CDR3aa: CASRQGGTEAFF; CDR3nt: TGTGCCAGCAGGCAAGGGGGCACTGAAGCTTTCTTT
d_gene: -; j_gene: TRBJ2-1; v_gene: TRBV5-1; abundance: -; CDR3aa: CASSLVSGLLSGEQFF; CDR3nt: TGCGCCAGCAGCTTGGTTAGCGGTCTCCTCAGTGGGGAGCAGTTCTTC
d_gene: -; j_gene: TRBJ2-2; v_gene: TRBV11-3; abundance: -; CDR3aa: CASSSGPITGELFF; CDR3nt: TGTGCCAGCAGCTCTGGGCCTATCACCGGGGAGCTGTTTTTT
d_gene: -; j_gene: TRBJ2-5; v_gene: TRBV19; abundance: -; CDR3aa: CASSDSGGQETQYF; CDR3nt: TGTGCCAGTAGTGATAGCGGAGGGCAAGAGACCCAGTACTTC
d_gene: TRBD2; j_gene: TRBJ2-4; v_gene: TRBV7-9; abundance: many; CDR3aa: CAVAGLAGAKNIQYF; CDR3nt: TGTGCCGTCGCGGGACTAGCGGGAGCCAAAAACATTCAGTACTTC
d_gene: -; j_gene: TRBJ2-1; v_gene: TRBV5-1; abundance: -; CDR3aa: CASSLAMGSYNEQFF; CDR3nt: TGCGCCAGCAGCTTGGCGATGGGCTCCTACAATGAGCAGTTCTTC
d_gene: -; j_gene: TRBJ2-2; v_gene: TRBV6-4; abundance: -; CDR3aa: CASSGQANTGELFF; CDR3nt: TGTGCCAGCAGTGGGCAGGCCAACACCGGGGAGCTGTTTTTT
d_gene: TRBD1; j_gene: TRBJ2-6; v_gene: TRBV7-2; abundance: -; CDR3aa: CASSLVGTGVVGANVLTF; CDR3nt: TGTGCCAGCAGCTTAGTGGGGACAGGTGTAGTGGGGGCCAACGTCCTGACTTTC
d_gene: TRBD1; j_gene: TRBJ1-4; v_gene: TRBV20-1; abundance: -; CDR3aa: CSARDRAELFF; CDR3nt: TGCAGTGCCCGGGACAGGGCTGAACTGTTTTTT
d_gene: TRBD1; j_gene: TRBJ2-7; v_gene: TRBV7-8; abundance: -; CDR3aa: CASSPWTGNLRGQYF; CDR3nt: TGTGCCAGCAGCCCCTGGACAGGGAACTTACGAGGGCAGTACTTC
d_gene: TRBD2; j_gene: TRBJ2-1; v_gene: TRBV5-8; abundance: -; CDR3aa: CASSLDWTSGRYNEQFF; CDR3nt: TGTGCCAGCAGCTTGGACTGGACTAGCGGGAGGTACAATGAGCAGTTCTTC
d_gene: -; j_gene: TRBJ1-2; v_gene: TRBV6-4; abundance: -; CDR3aa: CASSDGGNYGYTF; CDR3nt: TGTGCCAGCAGTGACGGCGGTAACTATGGCTACACCTTC
d_gene: -; j_gene: TRBJ1-2; v_gene: TRBV6-1; abundance: -; CDR3aa: CASSADSYGYTF; CDR3nt: TGTGCCAGCAGCGCAGACAGTTATGGCTACACCTTC
d_gene: -; j_gene: TRBJ2-3; v_gene: TRBV5-4; abundance: -; CDR3aa: CASSSRGLYSDTQYF; CDR3nt: TGTGCCAGCAGCTCCCGTGGGCTATATTCAGATACGCAGTATTTT
d_gene: TRBD2; j_gene: TRBJ2-1; v_gene: TRBV29-1; abundance: -; CDR3aa: CSGLGGVSNEQFF; CDR3nt: TGCAGCGGTCTTGGGGGGGTGTCCAATGAGCAGTTCTTC
d_gene: -; j_gene: TRBJ2-2; v_gene: TRBV4-2; abundance: -; CDR3aa: CASSQVGGATNTGELFF; CDR3nt: TGTGCCAGCAGCCAAGTCGGGGGAGCTACGAACACCGGGGAGCTGTTTTTT
d_gene: -; j_gene: TRBJ1-1; v_gene: TRBV7-3; abundance: few; CDR3aa: CASSLTGTTEAFF; CDR3nt: TGTGCCAGCAGCTTGACCGGGACGACTGAAGCTTTCTTT